This T cell receptor (beta chain) was captured in a study of OX40 agonist ivuxolimab in advanced cancers. Study information: The patients got ivuxolimab, which is an agonistic anti-OX40 (CD134) antibody. Past anti-PD-1, anti-PD-L1 or anti-CTLA-4 therapy was accepted, and around 40% had received some. Points from the study as a whole: In general, CD8+ T cells held more expanded clones than CD4+ did, on average.

Only in-frame clones appear in the TCRdb table, and some are missing; sequencing was by immunoSEQ multiplex PCR. The sample holds about 70,000 clones, about 93% seen once. This CDR3 region has 15 residues. Germline-derived CDR1 and CDR2 are SGHVS and FNYEAQ. With 2 bases clipped from V and 4 bases from J, the junction kept 6 bases outside the gene matches. A note on this clone: Antigen: not known.

The receptor's source is an adult with an advanced solid tumor such as melanoma, head and neck, liver or kidney cancer. The sequenced sample was CD4+ or CD8+ T cells sorted from blood, obtained in a trial of the OX40 agonist ivuxolimab. The chain links TRBV7-6 to TRBJ2-7; 9 positions agree with TRBD1. The chain's CDR3 is CASSLLGTGTYEQYF. As DNA, the CDR3 is TGTGCCAGCAGCTTATTAGGGACAGGGACGTACGAGCAGTACTTC.